Listed here is a single TCR beta chain. Its specificity is not known. Data came from immunoSEQ multiplex PCR; TCRdb stores just in-frame clones and leaves some out. The table includes about 150,000 clones, 70% to 90% detected once. Specified time point: baseline pretreatment blood. Described treatment: 15 Gy SBRT to primary tumor, nephrectomy 4 weeks later. After SBRT, blood was collected at 2 and 4 weeks, plus baseline. This record belongs to a study of radiation and T cells in renal cell carcinoma. Overall study context: Nephrectomy followed 15 Gy stereotactic body radiation by 4 weeks.

The CDR3 has 14 amino acids. Germline V gene data show CDR1 as SGHRS and CDR2 as YFSETQ. Trimming removed 4 bases from V and 6 bases from J; junction bases left unmatched: 7. Overall study findings and caveats: Top tumor clonotypes rose in blood 2 weeks post-radiation, then contracted. Pretreatment tumor biopsies were lacking, so baseline clonotypes are unknown.

The sequencing used blood, collected from a patient whose treatment included radiotherapy and nephrectomy. This chain links TRBV5-1 with TRBJ2-1; the match to TRBD1 covers 7 bases. The source of this sequence is a woman between 50 and 59 years old with renal cell carcinoma. The CDR3 spells CASSQRTGANEQFF. The CDR3 DNA follows: TGCGCCAGCAGCCAAAGAACAGGGGCCAATGAGCAGTTCTTC.